This T cell receptor beta chain was sequenced during a study of shared clonotypes between healthy human individuals. Study-level findings and limits: Between four donors, naive CD4 clonotypes were shared at a level of around 4.8%.

Sorted-subset replicate PCRs used around 200 ng DNA, approximately 33,000 T cell genomes. Repertoires were generated with immunoSEQ multiplex PCR, while TCRdb's copy carries only in-frame clones and drops some. Of 700,000 to 950,000 clones in the sample, about 96% are singletons; the top ten hold less than 0.25%. CD8 cells classed as naive were CD45RO-negative and positively selected for CCR7, excluding terminally differentiated effector memory CD45RA+ cells. The healthy adult donors were HIV-negative and reported no recent acute infections or vaccinations. The CDR3 consists of 16 residues. With 5 bases clipped from V and 5 bases from J, the junction kept 10 bases outside the gene matches. Germline lookup yields CDR1 SGHTS and CDR2 YDEGEE. In the case of this clone: As yet, its antigen is unknown.

This receptor was obtained from a young man in good health. The chain has TRBV5-8 and TRBJ2-1; 10 nucleotides agree with TRBD2. Material: naive CD8+ T cells sorted from blood. CDR3 sequence reads: CASRRGASGSHNEQFF. DNA of the CDR3: TGTGCCAGCAGGCGGGGAGCTAGCGGGAGCCACAATGAGCAGTTCTTC.